One sample yielded the 18 T cell receptor beta chains listed below, sequenced in a study of blood T cell repertoires in COVID-19. Produced via immunoSEQ multiplex PCR; TCRdb's table is partial and in-frame only. Of 250,000 or so clones listed, over 75% are singletons. The material sequenced was PBMCs or T cells enriched from blood (not recorded which). Every receptor here comes from a woman aged 45-65 years who had recovered from COVID-19.

CDR3 amino acids: CASSLNENNEQFF. CDR3 DNA sequence: TGTGCCAGCTCACTTAATGAGAACAATGAGCAGTTCTTC. The V and J genes are TRBV18 and TRBJ2-1; no firm D call. Per germline, CDR1 KGHSH and CDR2 LQKENI. The CDR3 contains 13 residues. Trimming stripped 4 bases from V and 5 bases from J, with 9 bases between.

The genes are TRBV4-1 and TRBJ1-2, with 7 bases lining up with TRBD1. Trimming at V came to 4 bases and at J to 5 bases, leaving 4 bases not matched to a gene. The CDR3 is made up of 13 amino acids. CDR1 MGHRA and CDR2 YSYEKL come from the germline V gene. The CDR3 region is CASSRGTAYGYTF. The CDR3 coding sequence is TGCGCCAGCAGCCGTGGGACAGCGTATGGCTACACCTTC.

This rearrangement joins TRBV27 to TRBJ1-4, with D tentatively TRBD1 (5 bases). Germline CDR1 and CDR2: MNHEY and SMNVEV (reference sequence). This CDR3 region has 15 residues. Trimming took off 5 bases at V and 1 base at J, with 11 bases between the two ends. CDR3 loop: CASSIQEGTNEKLFF. The CDR3 DNA reads as TGTGCCAGCAGTATACAGGAGGGAACTAATGAAAAACTGTTTTTT.

The chain links TRBV19 to TRBJ2-1; D unclear. Germline CDR1 LNHDA, CDR2 SQIVND (reference sequence). V lost 1 base, J lost 0 bases, and 7 bases lay in between. The CDR3 consists of 15 residues. The CDR3 spells CASSIVVSSYNEQFF. CDR3 nucleotides: TGTGCCAGTAGTATAGTTGTTAGCTCCTACAATGAGCAGTTCTTC.

The chain links TRBV29-1 to TRBJ2-7, with 9 nucleotides matching TRBD1. Germline V gene data show CDR1 as SQVTM and CDR2 as ANQGSEA. V trimming: 5 bases; J trimming: 0 bases; junction bases outside the gene matches: 2. This CDR3 has 13 residues. This chain's CDR3 is CSVRDRDSYEQYF. The CDR3 nucleotides are TGCAGCGTTCGGGACAGGGACTCCTACGAGCAGTACTTC.

The V and J genes are TRBV7-8 and TRBJ1-6; D unresolved. Trimming stripped 4 bases from V and 7 bases from J, with 14 bases between. The CDR3 length is 15 residues. Germline loops: CDR1 SGHVS, CDR2 FQNEAQ. The chain's CDR3 is CASSSAGLRNSPLHF. The CDR3 nucleotides are TGTGCCAGCAGCTCCGCAGGTTTACGGAATTCACCCCTCCACTTT.

This clone was detected once. The chain carries TRBV27 and TRBJ2-5, with 8 bases identical to TRBD1. Germline-derived CDR1 and CDR2 are MNHEY and SMNVEV (reference sequence). The CDR3 sequence is 14 residues long. V trimming: 4 bases; J trimming: 4 bases; junction bases outside the gene matches: 5. CDR3 region: CASSSRTGLETQYF. The CDR3 region has the DNA TGTGCCAGCAGTTCGCGGACAGGGCTAGAGACCCAGTACTTC.

The rearrangement links TRBV19 to TRBJ2-2; D not resolved. Germline V gives CDR1 LNHDA, CDR2 SQIVND (reference sequence). The CDR3 is made up of 16 amino acids. The V gene lost 3 bases and the J gene lost 1 base, with 12 bases spanning the gap. CDR3 sequence (DNA): TGTGCCAGTAGTATTCTGGCAGGCTGGAACACCGGGGAGCTGTTTTTT. This codes for CASSILAGWNTGELFF.

The CDR3 spells CASSYRNNYGYTF. In nucleotides, the CDR3 is TGTGCCAGCAGTTACAGGAATAACTATGGCTACACCTTC. The V gene is TRBV25-1, the J gene TRBJ1-2, with D maybe TRBD1 (5 bases). The CDR3 length is 13 residues. Germline CDR1 is MGHDK and CDR2 is SYGVNS. Trimming removed 5 bases at V and 1 base at J, with 8 bases between.

The rearrangement links TRBV4-2 to TRBJ1-2; D remains ambiguous. This CDR3 contains 14 residues. The germline V and J ends were trimmed by 7 bases and 0 bases, with 12 bases remaining between them. Germline values: CDR1 LGHNA, CDR2 YNFKEQ. DNA of the CDR3: TGTGCCAGCACCCAGCAGGATTCTAACTATGGCTACACCTTC. This codes for CASTQQDSNYGYTF.

J is TRBJ2-7 and V is TRBV29-1, with 8 positions matching TRBD1. V lost 3 bases, J lost 2 bases, and 24 bases stayed unmatched. The CDR3 runs 20 residues. Per germline, CDR1 SQVTM and CDR2 ANQGSEA. In DNA form, the CDR3 reads TGCAGCGTTGACGTTTTAGAGGTCAGGGGGCCGCCGTTTGGTACCTACGAGCAGTACTTC. Translated, it gives CSVDVLEVRGPPFGTYEQYF.

This sequence joins TRBV7-9 and TRBJ2-1, with 11 bases fitting TRBD2. Germline lookup yields CDR1 SEHNR and CDR2 FQNEAQ (reference sequence). The ends lost 5 bases at V and 6 bases at J; junction bases unmatched: 9. The CDR3 has 16 residues. The CDR3 region is CASSKEGSGRANEQFF. The CDR3 nucleotides are TGTGCCAGCAGCAAAGAAGGTAGCGGGAGGGCCAATGAGCAGTTCTTC.

The V call is TRBV19, the J call TRBJ2-7, with 7 bases identical to TRBD1. With 5 bases clipped from V and 2 bases from J, the junction kept 9 bases outside the gene matches. The CDR3 contains 15 residues. The V gene's germline CDR1 is LNHDA and CDR2 SQIVND (reference sequence). Here the CDR3 reads CASSPTGTEAYEQYF. The CDR3 DNA reads TGTGCCAGTAGTCCAACCGGGACAGAAGCCTACGAGCAGTACTTC.

The V gene is TRBV4-2, the J gene TRBJ1-2; no firm D call. The CDR3 has 14 amino acids. The germline V gene has CDR1 LGHNA and CDR2 YNFKEQ. The V gene lost 1 base and the J gene lost 5 bases, with 11 bases spanning the gap. DNA of the CDR3: TGTGCCAGCAGCCAAGGGGCGCCCTGGTATGGCTACACCTTC. It translates to CASSQGAPWYGYTF.

This chain connects TRBV28 to TRBJ1-6, with 7 bases aligning to TRBD1. From germline, CDR1 is MDHEN and CDR2 SYDVKM. V lost 8 bases to trimming and J lost 5 bases; unmatched junction nucleotides: 12. CDR3 length equals 16 residues. The CDR3 protein is CASAVQPGQNNSPLHF. Here the CDR3 DNA reads TGTGCCAGCGCGGTTCAGCCGGGACAGAATAATTCACCCCTCCACTTT.

The V and J genes are TRBV2 and TRBJ2-1; 7 nucleotides match TRBD2. V gave up 6 bases and J gave up 5 bases; unmatched junction bases: 10. This CDR3 contains 15 residues. Germline V gene lookup returns CDR1 SNHLY and CDR2 FYNNEI. CDR3 in amino acids: CASRRETSANNEQFF. CDR3 DNA sequence: TGTGCCAGCAGGCGAGAAACTAGCGCCAACAATGAGCAGTTCTTC.

The chain recombines TRBV9 with TRBJ2-1, with D possibly matching TRBD1 (6 bases). The germline gives CDR1 SGDLS, CDR2 YYNGEE. The CDR3 extends over 14 amino acids. With 6 bases removed from V and 7 bases from J, the gap between germline ends came to 17 bases. This CDR3 is CASNPSGVLNEQFF. The CDR3 DNA reads TGTGCCAGCAACCCATCAGGGGTTTTGAATGAGCAGTTCTTC. Together with reference TRBV9 and TRBJ2-1, the CDR3 gives the full variable domain: DSGVTQTPKHLITATGQRVTLRCSPRSGDLSVYWYQQSLDQGLQFLIQYYNGEERAKGNILERFSAQQFPDLHSELNLSSLELGDSALYFCASNPSGVLNEQFFGPGTRLTVL.

V usage is TRBV5-1 and J usage is TRBJ1-6, with TRBD1 as a possible D gene (5 bases). Germline assignment: CDR1 SGHRS and CDR2 YFSETQ. The CDR3 sequence is 14 residues long. V gave up 4 bases and J gave up 7 bases, with 12 bases separating them. The CDR3 sequence: CASSPGLLNSPLHF. In nucleotides, the CDR3 is TGCGCCAGCAGCCCGGGACTGCTAAATTCACCCCTCCACTTT.